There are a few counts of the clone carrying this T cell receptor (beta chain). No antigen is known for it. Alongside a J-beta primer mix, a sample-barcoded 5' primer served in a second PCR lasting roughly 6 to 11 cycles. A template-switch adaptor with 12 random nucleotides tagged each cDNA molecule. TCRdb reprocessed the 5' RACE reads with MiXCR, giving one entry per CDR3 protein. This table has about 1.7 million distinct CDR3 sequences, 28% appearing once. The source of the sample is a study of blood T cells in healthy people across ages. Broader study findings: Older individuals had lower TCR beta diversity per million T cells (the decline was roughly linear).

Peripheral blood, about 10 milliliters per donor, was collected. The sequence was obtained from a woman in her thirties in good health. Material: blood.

The CDR3 is CASSEQGLAGAEQFF. CDR3 nucleotide sequence: TGTGCCAGCAGTGAACAGGGACTGGCGGGGGCTGAGCAGTTCTTC. The chain has TRBV25-1 and TRBJ2-1; D perhaps matches TRBD2 (7 bases). Between the trimmed V and J ends, which lost 2 bases and 9 bases, there was a span of 17 bases. CDR1 is MGHDK, CDR2 SYGVNS, per germline. The CDR3 totals 15 residues.